These 26 T cell receptor beta chains share one sample of origin, sequenced in a study of prognosis after radiotherapy for stage I lung cancer. Genomic DNA was subjected to two-round multiplex PCR for amplification of TCR beta CDR3. Primers (each specific to one TRBV or TRBJ gene) were used in first-round PCR. TCRdb independently ran MiXCR on the multiplex PCR reads; one entry per CDR3 protein. The table records approximately 30,000 distinct CDR3 sequences, approximately 46% of them present only once. The sample was PBMCs, taken before or after stereotactic body radiation therapy (not recorded which). The receptors were sampled from a donor aged 50 or older with non-small cell lung cancer.

Many counts were recorded for this clonotype. The chain couples TRBV18 to TRBJ2-7; 12 bases are a match to TRBD2. Germline V gives CDR1 KGHSH, CDR2 LQKENI. The CDR3 has 14 residues. J lost 5 bases, V lost 6 bases, and 5 bases had no gene match. CDR3 coding DNA: TGTGCCAGCTCCCCGACTAGCGGGAGTAACGAGCAGTACTTC. It yields the protein CASSPTSGSNEQYF.

A word on this clonotype: The likely explanation is a read error, given a far larger clone one base away. The chain is built from TRBV6-4 and TRBJ1-5; D gene unclear. The CDR3 covers 19 residues. Germline loops: CDR1 MRHNA, CDR2 SNTAGT. CDR3 in amino acids: CASSYSTKNWKGGNQPQHF. The CDR3 nucleotides read TGTGCCAGCAGTTACTCGACCAAGAATTGGAAGGGAGGCAATCAGCCCCAGCATTTT.

This clonotype was observed a handful of times. One end of the junction does not line up with germline, which may come from a read error. The rearrangement links TRBV6-1 to TRBJ1-1, with TRBD1 matching 8 bases. CDR1 and CDR2 from the germline V gene are MNHNS and SASEGT. The CDR3 has 14 residues. The CDR3: CASSKTGEKGETFF. The CDR3 nucleotides are TGTGCCAGCAGTAAGACAGGGGAGAAAGGTGAAACTTTCTTT.

Details on this clonotype: The junction does not match germline at one end; this may be a read error. This chain joins TRBV5-1 and TRBJ2-5; TRBD1 aligns across 9 bases. The CDR3 is made up of 15 amino acids. Germline loops: CDR1 SGHRS, CDR2 YFSETQ. The DNA of the CDR3 is TGCTCCAGCAGCTTGGGACAGGGATACCAAGAGACCCAGTACTTC. This translates into CSSSLGQGYQETQYF.

About this clonotype itself: A far larger clone is only one base removed, so a read error is likely. The chain employs TRBV5-1 and TRBJ2-1, with TRBD1 matching 8 bases. V trimming: 0 bases; J trimming: 10 bases; junction bases outside the gene matches: 9. Germline-derived CDR1 and CDR2 are SGHRS and YFSETQ. This CDR3 is built from 15 residues. The DNA for the CDR3 is TGCGCCAGCAGCTTGGTAGACAGGGGACCCTACGAGCAGTTCTTC. As protein: CASSLVDRGPYEQFF.

In regard to this clonotype: A read error may account for a junction end that differs from germline. CDR3 nucleotides: TGTGCCAGTAGCGAAACTGGAGCGGCTTACAATGAGCAGCTCTTC. This encodes CASSETGAAYNEQLF. V usage is TRBV5-4 and J usage is TRBJ2-1, with a tentative D call TRBD2 (5 bases). Germline V CDR1 and CDR2: SGHNT, YYREEE (reference sequence). There are 15 residues in the CDR3.

This clonotype has ten or more counts. The chain has TRBV12-3 or TRBV12-4 and TRBJ2-1; D perhaps matches TRBD2 (5 bases). The V end was cut by 8 bases, the J end by 4 bases, with 15 bases between. The CDR3 length is 14 residues. The CDR3 spells CASSSRDGYNEQFF. The CDR3, as DNA: TGTGCCAGCTCTTCCCGGGATGGATACAATGAGCAGTTCTTC.

This clonotype appeared many times. The J gene is TRBJ2-7, the V gene TRBV7-9, with D uncertain. V dropped 2 bases and J dropped 7 bases, with 15 bases sitting between them. Germline CDR1 reads SEHNR; CDR2 reads FQNEAQ (reference sequence). The CDR3 is 14 amino acids. CDR3 sequence (DNA): TGTGCCAGCAGCTTAACAGAGAATCATCGAGAGCAGTACTTC. Protein: CASSLTENHREQYF.

In its sample, this clonotype was seen a few times. This likely stems from a read error, as it lies one base from a far larger clone. The V gene is TRBV6-9, the J gene TRBJ1-2, with no clear D. This CDR3 is built from 12 residues. Germline CDR1 is MNHGY and CDR2 is SVAAGI. The CDR3 protein is CANSYGGYGYTF. DNA of the CDR3: TGTGCCAACAGTTACGGTGGCTATGGCTACACCTTC.

The chain recombines TRBV6-1 with TRBJ2-1, with D perhaps assigned TRBD1 or TRBD2 (6 bases each). The CDR3 covers 14 residues. V was trimmed by 6 bases and J by 3 bases, leaving 12 bases between them. Looked up from germline, CDR1 is MNHNS and CDR2 is SASEGT. The CDR3 is CASSKGEVYNEQFF. The CDR3 bases are TGTGCCAGCAGCAAGGGGGAGGTCTACAATGAGCAGTTCTTC.

This clonotype was detected ten times or more. This chain links TRBV19 with TRBJ2-3; possibly TRBD1 for D (6 bases). Deletions cut 6 bases from V and 2 bases from J, with 21 bases between. Per the germline V gene, CDR1 is LNHDA and CDR2 is SQIVND (reference sequence). The CDR3 sequence is 17 residues long. CDR3 sequence reads: CASRNRDGKGDTDTQYF. The CDR3 DNA follows: TGTGCCAGTAGGAATAGAGATGGGAAGGGGGACACAGATACGCAGTATTTT.

V and J are TRBV20-1 and TRBJ1-1; 7 bases map to TRBD1. V was pared by 0 bases and J by 0 bases, with 13 bases of the junction left unmatched. Germline values: CDR1 DFQATT, CDR2 SNEGSKA (reference sequence). This CDR3 contains 18 residues. The CDR3 DNA reads TGCAGTGCTAGAGACCGACGGAGGCAGGGGGGGGTGAACACTGAAGCTTTCTTT. The encoded protein is CSARDRRRQGGVNTEAFF.

The genes are TRBV2 and TRBJ2-1; D remains unclear. V was cut by 4 bases and J by 7 bases, with 14 bases left in between. Germline CDR1 SNHLY, CDR2 FYNNEI. The CDR3 is made up of 14 amino acids. The CDR3 loop is CASSVGFLGNEQFF. In DNA form, the CDR3 reads TGTGCCAGCAGTGTTGGGTTCCTGGGTAATGAGCAGTTCTTC.

The chain is built from TRBV6-2 or TRBV6-3 and TRBJ2-7, with a possible D match to TRBD2 (6 bases). V was cut by 9 bases and J by 2 bases, with 11 bases left in between. Germline V gene sequence: CDR1 MNHEY, CDR2 SVGEGT. There are 12 residues in the CDR3. The CDR3 sequence is CASWDSAYEQYF. The DNA for the CDR3 is TGTGCCAGTTGGGACTCGGCCTACGAGCAGTACTTC.

This chain uses TRBV29-1 with TRBJ2-7; maybe TRBD2 (5 bases). CDR1 is SQVTM, CDR2 ANQGSEA, per germline. Deletions cut 4 bases from V and 4 bases from J, with 14 bases between. CDR3 length: 13 amino acids. Here the CDR3 reads CSVVTFSGYEQYF. In nucleotides, the CDR3 is TGCAGCGTTGTCACGTTCTCGGGGTACGAGCAGTACTTC.

This clonotype was counted ten times or more. J is TRBJ2-4 and V is TRBV2, with D perhaps given as TRBD1 or TRBD2 (5 bases each). This CDR3 is 14 amino acids long. Germline values: CDR1 SNHLY, CDR2 FYNNEI. V lost 2 bases and J lost 4, with 9 bases in between. Written as DNA, the CDR3 is TGTGCCAGCAGTGAACACGAGGGGAAAAACATTCAGTACTTC. Protein: CASSEHEGKNIQYF.

The chain joins TRBV11-3 to TRBJ2-2, with 9 bases lining up with TRBD1. V shed 3 bases, J shed 6 bases, and the junction held 8 bases outside the gene matches. The V gene's germline CDR1 is SGHNT and CDR2 YENEEA. This CDR3 is 16 amino acids long. The CDR3 here is CASSLWGQGKSGELFF. The CDR3 coding sequence is TGTGCCAGCAGCTTGTGGGGACAGGGTAAATCCGGGGAGCTGTTTTTT.

Remarks on this clonotype: One end of the junction fails to match germline, which may point to a read error. This chain joins TRBV6-1 and TRBJ2-6; TRBD2 aligns across 13 bases. Germline V gives CDR1 MNHNS, CDR2 SASEGT. This CDR3 spans 17 amino acids. The CDR3 DNA reads as TGTGCCGGCAGTGGGACTAGCGGGACGGCTGGGGACAACGTACTGACTTTC. Amino acid sequence: CAGSGTSGTAGDNVLTF.

As for this clonotype: A far larger clone is one nucleotide away, so this likely arose from a read error. The rearrangement links TRBV6-6 to TRBJ2-7; D possibly corresponds to TRBD1 (5 bases). The CDR3 contains 13 residues. The V end lost 0 bases, the J end lost 6 bases, and 9 bases lay between the germline ends. CDR1 MNHNY and CDR2 SVGAGI come from the germline V gene (reference sequence). DNA for the CDR3: TGTGCCAGCAGTTACTCGACAGAGCGCGAGCAGTACTTC. This codes for CASSYSTEREQYF.

The chain joins TRBV4-3 to TRBJ1-2; no clear D gene. CDR1 is LGHNA and CDR2 is YSLEER in the germline V gene. V was shortened by 2 bases and J by 3 bases, with 16 bases between the two germline ends. This CDR3 has 16 amino acids. The CDR3 protein is CASSQNAYGVDYGYTF. The CDR3 region has the DNA TGCGCCAGCAGCCAAAACGCCTACGGGGTGGACTATGGCTACACCTTC.

This clonotype was found many times. A much larger clone differs from this one at a single base, so this may be a read error. The rearrangement links TRBV11-2 to TRBJ1-4; 7 nucleotides agree with TRBD1. The CDR3 is 16 amino acids. Unmatched junction bases numbered 8, after V lost 0 bases and J lost 7 bases. The germline CDR1 and CDR2 sequences are SGHAT and FQNNGV. The CDR3 coding sequence is TGTGCCAGCAGCTTAGATCAGCGACAGGGATTTGAAAAACTGTTTTTT. Its translation is CASSLDQRQGFEKLFF.

In its sample, this clonotype was seen many times. This chain links TRBV4-1 with TRBJ2-7, with 9 bases that match TRBD2. J was trimmed by 2 bases and V by 5 bases; bases with no gene match: 7. This CDR3 comprises 15 residues. Looked up from germline, CDR1 is MGHRA and CDR2 is YSYEKL. This CDR3 is CASSFTSGQTYEQYF. CDR3 DNA sequence: TGCGCCAGCAGCTTCACTAGCGGGCAGACCTACGAGCAGTACTTC.

This clonotype was counted at least ten times. The V and J genes are TRBV28 and TRBJ1-2; D not certain. V was clipped by 2 bases and J by 3 bases, with 7 bases between them. Germline V gene sequence: CDR1 MDHEN, CDR2 SYDVKM. This CDR3 comprises 13 residues. The CDR3 bases are TGTGCCAGCAGTTTAGGGGAGGACTATGGCTACACCTTC. This codes for CASSLGEDYGYTF.

This clonotype was picked up many times. CDR3 in DNA: TGTGCCAGCAGTTCCATAACCCTACTGGAGAATACGCAGTATTTT. This gives the protein CASSSITLLENTQYF. The chain recombines TRBV28 with TRBJ2-3, with D uncertain. CDR1 and CDR2 (germline): MDHEN, SYDVKM. This CDR3 contains 15 residues. Trimming took off 4 bases at V and 7 bases at J, with 18 bases between the two ends.

This clonotype was detected ten times or more. V usage is TRBV20-1 and J usage is TRBJ1-4; TRBD1 agrees at 8 bases. The length of the CDR3 is 19 residues. Germline V gene sequence: CDR1 DFQATT, CDR2 SNEGSKA (reference sequence). V was clipped by 1 base and J by 4 bases; unmatched bases: 17. CDR3 loop: CSARVVGRPGGALNEKLFF. DNA for the CDR3: TGCAGTGCTAGAGTCGTTGGTAGGCCAGGGGGCGCCCTTAATGAAAAACTGTTTTTT.

Of note for this clonotype: A junction boundary mismatches the germline segment, possibly from a read error. The genes are TRBV6-1 and TRBJ1-2; unclear D gene. This CDR3 region has 14 residues. Germline-derived CDR1 and CDR2 are MNHNS and SASEGT. The CDR3 loop is CASIEPTSSYGYTF. CDR3 bases: TGTGCCAGCATTGAACCGACATCCAGCTATGGCTACACCTTC.